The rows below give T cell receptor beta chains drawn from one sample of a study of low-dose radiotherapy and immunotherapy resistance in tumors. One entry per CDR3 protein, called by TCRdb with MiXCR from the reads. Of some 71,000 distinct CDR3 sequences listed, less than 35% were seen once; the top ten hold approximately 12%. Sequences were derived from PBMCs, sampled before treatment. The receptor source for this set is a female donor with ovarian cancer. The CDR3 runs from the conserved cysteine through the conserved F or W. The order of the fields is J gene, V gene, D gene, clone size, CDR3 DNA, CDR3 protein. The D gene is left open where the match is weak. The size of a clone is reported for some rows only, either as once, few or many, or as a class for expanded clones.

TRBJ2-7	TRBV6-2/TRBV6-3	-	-	TGTGCCAGCAGTGACCCGGACCAAAGTATTTTCTCCTACGAGCAGTACTTC	CASSDPDQSIFSYEQYF
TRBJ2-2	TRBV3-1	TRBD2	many	TGTGCCAGCAGCCCCCGACTAGCGGCTAACACCGGGGAGCTGTTTTTT	CASSPRLAANTGELFF
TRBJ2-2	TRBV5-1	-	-	TGCGCCAGCAGCTTAACCGGGACAACCACCGGGGAGCTGTTTTTT	CASSLTGTTTGELFF
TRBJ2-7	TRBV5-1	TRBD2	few	TGCGCCAGCAGCTGGACTAGCGGGACCTACGAGCAGTACTTC	CASSWTSGTYEQYF
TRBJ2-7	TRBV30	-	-	TGTGCCTGGAGTGTAATTGGGGACGAGCAGTACTTC	CAWSVIGDEQYF
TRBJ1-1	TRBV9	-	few	TGTGCCAGCAGCCCCTTCCGAAACACTGAAGCTTTCTTT	CASSPFRNTEAFF
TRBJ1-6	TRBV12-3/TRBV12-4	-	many	TGTGCCAGCAGTTTCTCGGATTCACCCCTCCACTTT	CASSFSDSPLHF
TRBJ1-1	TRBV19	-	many	TGTGCCAGTAGTCCCTCGGTCCCCCGAGGGACTGAAGCTTTCTTT	CASSPSVPRGTEAFF
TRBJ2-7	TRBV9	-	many	TGTGCCAGCAGCGTAGGGGGTGACGAGCAGTACTTC	CASSVGGDEQYF
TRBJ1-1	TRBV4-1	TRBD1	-	TGCGCCAGCAGCATCCAAGGGGGCGTGAACACTGAAGCTTTCTTT	CASSIQGGVNTEAFF
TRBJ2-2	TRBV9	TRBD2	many	TGTGCCAGCAGCGTAGATTCCGGGGGGACCGGGGAGCTGTTTTTT	CASSVDSGGTGELFF
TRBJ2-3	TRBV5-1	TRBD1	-	TGCGCCAGCAGCCTCCAGGGGGCTCGCACAGATACGCAGTATTTT	CASSLQGARTDTQYF
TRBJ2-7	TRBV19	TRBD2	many	TGTGCCAGTAGTATAGGACTAGCGGGAGGTATATACGAGCAGTACTTC	CASSIGLAGGIYEQYF
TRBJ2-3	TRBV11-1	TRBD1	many	TGTGCCAGCAGCTTAGATTCGGGACAGGGTAGTCCAGATACGCAGTATTTT	CASSLDSGQGSPDTQYF
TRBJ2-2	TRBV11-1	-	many	TGTGCCAGCAGCACCCGCCTAGTTGGCACCGGGGAGCTGTTTTTT	CASSTRLVGTGELFF
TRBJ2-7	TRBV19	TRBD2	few	TGTGCCAGTAGTATCTACCTAGCGGAGAACTACGAGCAGTACTTC	CASSIYLAENYEQYF
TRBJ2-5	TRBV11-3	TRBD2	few	TGTGCCAGCAGCTCACGGGGTGCGGGAGTTGAGACCCAGTACTTC	CASSSRGAGVETQYF
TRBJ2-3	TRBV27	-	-	TGTGCCAGCAGTTCAGCTGGTCCAGATACGCAGTATTTT	CASSSAGPDTQYF
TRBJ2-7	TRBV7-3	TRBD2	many	TGTGCCAGCAGTAGGGACTTACTAGCGGGTAACGAGCAGTACTTC	CASSRDLLAGNEQYF
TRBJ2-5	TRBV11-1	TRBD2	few	TGTGCCAGCAGCACGAGACTAGCGGAAGACGGGACCCAGTACTTC	CASSTRLAEDGTQYF
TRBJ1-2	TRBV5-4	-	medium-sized	TGTGCCAGCAGCTTGGAGCACAGGGCTGGCGGCTACACCTTC	CASSLEHRAGGYTF
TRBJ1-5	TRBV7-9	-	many	TGTGCCAGCAGCTTAGAGATGAGCCAGCCCCAGCATTTT	CASSLEMSQPQHF
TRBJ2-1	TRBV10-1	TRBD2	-	TGCGCCAGCAGTGCTGTAGCGGGAGCGCTCAATGAGCAGTTCTTC	CASSAVAGALNEQFF
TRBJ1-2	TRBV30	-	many	TGTGCCTGGAGTGTACTGGAGCAATCTTATGGCTACACCTTC	CAWSVLEQSYGYTF
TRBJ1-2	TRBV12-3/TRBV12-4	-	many	TGTGCCAGCAGTTTACAGGGTCAATCCCTCGGCTACACCTTC	CASSLQGQSLGYTF
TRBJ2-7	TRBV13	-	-	TGTGCCAGCAGCTTGGGCCTCAGAACCTACGAGCAGTACTTC	CASSLGLRTYEQYF
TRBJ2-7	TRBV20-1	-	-	TGCAGTGCTATAGCTCCGAGGAGCTCCTACGAGCAGTACTTC	CSAIAPRSSYEQYF
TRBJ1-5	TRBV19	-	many	TGTGCCAGTAGTATAGGTTTTACAGTTGGGTCGGCACTTAAAGCCTTGGGGGATCAGCCCCAGCATTTT	CASSIGFTVGSALKALGDQPQHF
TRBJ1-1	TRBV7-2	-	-	TGTGCCAGCAGCCCGGATAGAATAGGGCCTGAAGCTTTCTTT	CASSPDRIGPEAFF
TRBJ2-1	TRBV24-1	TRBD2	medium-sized	TGTGCCACCAGTGAGGAGACACTAGCGGACCAATACAATGAGCAGTTCTTC	CATSEETLADQYNEQFF
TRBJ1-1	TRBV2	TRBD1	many	TGTGCCAGCAGTGCAAATGGACAGGCTGAAGCTTTCTTT	CASSANGQAEAFF
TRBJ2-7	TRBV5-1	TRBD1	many	TGCGCCAGCAGTTTGACAGGGGGTACCCTTAAGTCCTACGAGCAGTACTTC	CASSLTGGTLKSYEQYF
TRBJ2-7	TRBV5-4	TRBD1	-	TGTGCCAGCAGCTTGGCAGGACAGGGAAGACACGAGCAGTACTTC	CASSLAGQGRHEQYF
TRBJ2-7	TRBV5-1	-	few	TGCGCCAGCAGCCCGTGGGGAGGAGACTCCTACGAGCAGTACTTC	CASSPWGGDSYEQYF
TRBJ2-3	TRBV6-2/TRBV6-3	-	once	TGTGCCAGCCTCCGCGCAATGATCACAGATACGCAGTATTTT	CASLRAMITDTQYF
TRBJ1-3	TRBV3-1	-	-	TGTGCCAGCAGCAGGGACGAAGGAAACACCATATATTTT	CASSRDEGNTIYF
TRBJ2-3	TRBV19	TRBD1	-	TGTGCCAGTAGGGGACCGGGACAGGGATCCGTAGATACGCAGTATTTT	CASRGPGQGSVDTQYF
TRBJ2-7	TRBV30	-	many	TGTGCCTGGTCCCCAGGGGTTACCTACGAGCAGTACTTC	CAWSPGVTYEQYF
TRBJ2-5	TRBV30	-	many	TGTGCCTGGAGTGTAGTACGAGGGCGGGAGACCCAGTACTTC	CAWSVVRGRETQYF
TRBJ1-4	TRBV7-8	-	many	TGTGCCAGCACCATCTACAGTGAAAAACTGTTTTTT	CASTIYSEKLFF
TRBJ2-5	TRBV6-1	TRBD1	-	TGTGCCACAAACAACAGGGGCGGGCAAGGGACCCAGTACTTC	CATNNRGGQGTQYF
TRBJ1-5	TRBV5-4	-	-	TGTGCCAGCAGCGCCGACCCGGTGGGGCAGCCCCAGCATTTT	CASSADPVGQPQHF
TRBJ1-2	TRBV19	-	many	TGTGCCACCCGGGACGGCTATGGCTACACCTTC	CATRDGYGYTF